The 5 T cell receptor beta chains below were found in one sample sequenced in a study of shared clonotypes between healthy human individuals. TCRdb keeps only in-frame clones here, not all; method: immunoSEQ multiplex PCR. The sample records 2 million to 2.5 million clones, roughly 95% being singletons. The sample comprised naive CD4+ T cells sorted from blood. Documented subset: CD45RA+ positively selected. The receptors were gathered from a man between 18 and 29 years old in good health.

This clone was detected only once. This chain connects TRBV11-3 to TRBJ1-1; tentatively, D is TRBD1 (6 bases). CDR1 is SGHNT, CDR2 YENEEA, per germline. V was trimmed by 7 bases and J by 0 bases, leaving 15 bases between them. There are 15 residues in the CDR3. CDR3 protein: CASIPGQTMNTEAFF. The CDR3 nucleotides are TGTGCCAGCATTCCGGGACAAACCATGAACACTGAAGCTTTCTTT.

This clone was observed once. The V gene is TRBV11-2, the J gene TRBJ2-3, with a tentative D call TRBD2 (7 bases). CDR3 length equals 16 residues. V was trimmed by 1 base and J by 0 bases, leaving 11 bases between them. Germline values: CDR1 SGHAT, CDR2 FQNNGV. This chain's CDR3 is CASSLVGGASTDTQYF. In DNA, the CDR3 is TGTGCCAGCAGCTTAGTTGGGGGGGCTAGCACAGATACGCAGTATTTT.

About this clone: Other nucleotide sequences in the sample specify the same CDR3. The chain combines TRBV10-3 with TRBJ2-6; no definite D call. CDR3 length: 13 amino acids. V dropped 6 bases and J dropped 2 bases, with 5 bases sitting between them. CDR1 and CDR2 (germline): ENHRY, SYGVKD. The CDR3 sequence is CAISPAGANVLTF. CDR3 DNA sequence: TGTGCCATCAGCCCCGCTGGGGCCAACGTCCTGACTTTC.

The chain is built from TRBV5-1 and TRBJ1-6; D call uncertain. Deletions cut 0 bases from V and 10 bases from J, with 11 bases between. The CDR3 runs 14 residues. Germline CDR1 SGHRS, CDR2 YFSETQ. CDR3 protein: CASSLEMGLSPLHF. DNA for the CDR3: TGCGCCAGCAGCTTGGAGATGGGGTTGTCACCCCTCCACTTT.

Of note for this clone: The sample has other DNA sequences that encode this CDR3 too. The V call is TRBV10-3, the J call TRBJ2-5; D remains ambiguous. V was shortened by 0 bases and J by 5 bases, with 4 bases between the two germline ends. CDR3 size: 12 residues. Germline CDR1 and CDR2: ENHRY and SYGVKD. As DNA, the CDR3 is TGTGCCATCAGTGAGTCTGTGGAGACCCAGTACTTC. Protein: CAISESVETQYF.